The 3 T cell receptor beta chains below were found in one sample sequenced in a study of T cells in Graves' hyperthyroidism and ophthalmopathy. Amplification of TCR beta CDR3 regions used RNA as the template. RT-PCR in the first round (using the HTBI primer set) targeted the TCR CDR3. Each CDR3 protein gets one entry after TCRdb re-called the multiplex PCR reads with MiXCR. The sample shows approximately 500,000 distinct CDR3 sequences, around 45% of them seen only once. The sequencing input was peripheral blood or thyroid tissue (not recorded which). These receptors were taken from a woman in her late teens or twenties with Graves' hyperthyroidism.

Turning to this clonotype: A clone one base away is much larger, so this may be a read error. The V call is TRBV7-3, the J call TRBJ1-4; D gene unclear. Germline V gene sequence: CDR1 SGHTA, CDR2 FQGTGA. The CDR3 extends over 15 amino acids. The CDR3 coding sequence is TGTGCCAGCGGCTTATTTATTTCGGAAATCGAAAAACTGTTTTTT. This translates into CASGLFISEIEKLFF.

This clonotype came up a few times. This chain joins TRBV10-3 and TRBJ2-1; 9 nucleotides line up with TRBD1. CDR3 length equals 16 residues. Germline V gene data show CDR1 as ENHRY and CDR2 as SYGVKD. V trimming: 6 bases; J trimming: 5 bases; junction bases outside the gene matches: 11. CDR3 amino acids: CAIRADRGRGDNEQFF. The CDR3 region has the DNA TGTGCCATCAGGGCGGACAGGGGTCGAGGGGACAATGAGCAGTTCTTC.

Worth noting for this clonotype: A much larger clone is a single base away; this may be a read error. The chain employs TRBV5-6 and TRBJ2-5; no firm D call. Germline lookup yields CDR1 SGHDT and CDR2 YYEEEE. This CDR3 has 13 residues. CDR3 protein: CAGSRQSIGTQYF. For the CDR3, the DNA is TGTGCCGGCAGCCGGCAGTCCATAGGGACCCAGTACTTC.